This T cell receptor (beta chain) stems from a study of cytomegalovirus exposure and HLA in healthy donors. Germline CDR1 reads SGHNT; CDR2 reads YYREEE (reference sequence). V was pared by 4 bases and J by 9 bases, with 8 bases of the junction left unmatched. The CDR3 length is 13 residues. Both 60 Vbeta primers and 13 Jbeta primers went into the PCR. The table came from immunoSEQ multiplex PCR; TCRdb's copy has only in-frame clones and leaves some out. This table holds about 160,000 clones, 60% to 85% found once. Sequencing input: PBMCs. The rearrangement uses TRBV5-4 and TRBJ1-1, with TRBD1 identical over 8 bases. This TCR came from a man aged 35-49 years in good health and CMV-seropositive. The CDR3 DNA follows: TGTGCCAGCAGCGCGGACAGGGAAACTCAAGCTTTCTTT. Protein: CASSADRETQAFF.